These 11 T cell receptor beta chains were all obtained from the same sample, sequenced in a study of cytomegalovirus exposure and HLA in healthy donors. PCR amplification relied on 60 Vbeta primers (plus 13 Jbeta primers). Sequencing was performed with immunoSEQ multiplex PCR; in TCRdb, only in-frame clones are kept and a portion is missing. The sample holds approximately 180,000 clones, around 80% seen once. The sequencing input was PBMCs. Source of these receptors: a man aged 25 to 45 in good health and CMV-seropositive.

The chain links TRBV4-3 to TRBJ2-7, with a weak D call TRBD1 (6 bases). There are 15 residues in the CDR3. Germline V gene data show CDR1 as LGHNA and CDR2 as YSLEER. Trimming removed 0 bases from V and 2 bases from J, with 11 bases in between. The chain's CDR3 is CASSQEGRGAYEQYF. The CDR3 DNA is TGCGCCAGCAGCCAAGAGGGCAGGGGAGCCTACGAGCAGTACTTC.

The gene calls are TRBV19 and TRBJ2-5; 8 nucleotides line up with TRBD2. J was trimmed by 0 bases and V by 2 bases; bases with no gene match: 2. Per germline, CDR1 LNHDA and CDR2 SQIVND (reference sequence). The CDR3 extends over 15 amino acids. CDR3: CASSITGGDQETQYF. For the CDR3, the DNA is TGTGCCAGTAGTATAACGGGGGGGGACCAAGAGACCCAGTACTTC. The variable domain in full, completed from reference TRBV19 and TRBJ2-5, reads DGGITQSPKYLFRKEGQNVTLSCEQNLNHDAMYWYRQDPGQGLRLIYYSQIVNDFQKGDIAEGYSVSREKKESFPLTVTSAQKNPTAFYLCASSITGGDQETQYFGPGTRLLVL.

CDR3 DNA: TGTGCCAGCAGCCGCCAGGTGGGACACCCGCCACCTTTCTCTGGAAACACCATATATTTT. It yields the protein CASSRQVGHPPPFSGNTIYF. V is TRBV21-1 and J is TRBJ1-3; the table assigns TRBD1, which was not confirmed against the DNA. TRBV21-1 is a pseudogene locus. This CDR3 contains 20 residues.

This clone has a single count. This chain joins TRBV6-4 and TRBJ2-1; D remains unclear. This CDR3 comprises 10 residues. CDR1 is MRHNA, CDR2 SNTAGT, per germline. V lost 10 bases, J lost 6 bases, and 7 bases lay in between. The CDR3 DNA follows: TGTGCCAACAAGCGCAATGAGCAGTTCTTC. Protein product: CANKRNEQFF.

V and J are TRBV5-8 and TRBJ1-2; TRBD1 might be the D (5 bases). This CDR3 contains 14 residues. The V end was cut by 2 bases, the J end by 6 bases, with 14 bases between. Germline loops: CDR1 SGHTS, CDR2 YDEGEE. CDR3 nucleotides: TGTGCCAGCAGCTTTCAGGGTCTCAACCATGGCTACACCTTC. This sequence encodes CASSFQGLNHGYTF.

The rearrangement joins TRBV5-6 to TRBJ1-5; the D is unclear. This CDR3 comprises 17 residues. V was clipped by 3 bases and J by 1 base, with 17 bases between them. Germline CDR1 reads SGHDT; CDR2 reads YYEEEE. The CDR3 sequence: CASSSRLPSRSNQPQHF. The CDR3 region has the DNA TGTGCCAGCAGCTCCAGACTGCCCAGCCGCAGCAATCAGCCCCAGCATTTT.

The V call is TRBV19, the J call TRBJ2-6; D not certain. V lost 6 bases, J lost 2 bases, and 11 bases lay in between. The CDR3 totals 15 residues. Germline-derived CDR1 and CDR2 are LNHDA and SQIVND (reference sequence). In DNA form, the CDR3 reads TGTGCCAGTAGCATTAAGTCGGCTGGGGCCAACGTCCTGACTTTC. This sequence encodes CASSIKSAGANVLTF.

This chain uses TRBV28 with TRBJ2-7; no reliable D call. CDR1 is MDHEN, CDR2 SYDVKM, per germline. V shed 5 bases and J shed 0 bases, with 14 bases lying between them. This CDR3 is 15 amino acids long. The CDR3 here is CASSAPVRFSYEQYF. The DNA for the CDR3 is TGTGCCAGCAGTGCCCCTGTGAGGTTCTCCTACGAGCAGTACTTC.

The genes are TRBV6-1 and TRBJ2-1; a possible D gene is TRBD2 (6 bases). The CDR3 totals 18 residues. Per the germline V gene, CDR1 is MNHNS and CDR2 is SASEGT. Trimming removed 1 base from V and 6 bases from J, with 22 bases in between. The CDR3 loop is CASSEGLATFLGANEQFF. The CDR3 nucleotides read TGTGCCAGCAGTGAAGGGCTAGCGACCTTCCTAGGGGCCAATGAGCAGTTCTTC.

This clone was seen just once. This chain links TRBV14 with TRBJ2-1, with 13 bases matching TRBD2. Germline lookup yields CDR1 SGHDN and CDR2 FVKESK. The trim removed 4 bases at V and 4 bases at J, leaving 4 bases unmatched. The CDR3 totals 16 residues. The CDR3 sequence is CASSLEGLAGYNEQFF. The CDR3 DNA sequence: TGTGCCAGCAGCCTGGAGGGACTAGCGGGGTACAATGAGCAGTTCTTC. Complete variable domain (other parts from reference TRBV14 and TRBJ2-1): EAGVTQFPSHSVIEKGQTVTLRCDPISGHDNLYWYRRVMGKEIKFLLHFVKESKQDESGMPNNRFLAERTGGTYSTLKVQPAELEDSGVYFCASSLEGLAGYNEQFFGPGTRLTVL.

This clone was counted once. One junction end disagrees with the germline gene, perhaps due to a read error. V usage is TRBV28 and J usage is TRBJ2-7; 7 bases fit TRBD1. Germline loops: CDR1 MDHEN, CDR2 SYDVKM. CDR3 length: 14 residues. The CDR3: CASSLPGQSLLWCF. The CDR3 region has the DNA TGTGCCAGCAGTCTACCGGGACAGTCCCTCCTATGGTGCTTC.